Following are 25 T cell receptor beta chains from one sample sequenced in a study of blood T cells in healthy people across ages. Sample-barcoded 5' priming and a J-beta primer mix drove a second PCR of roughly 6 to 12 cycles. TCRdb called the 5' RACE reads again in MiXCR, with one record for every CDR3 protein. The profile shows about 830,000 distinct CDR3 sequences, approximately 59% of them singletons. Material: blood. Receptor source: a man younger than 40 in good health.

This clonotype appeared once. The chain recombines TRBV6-5 with TRBJ1-2; D is uncertain. CDR1 and CDR2 (germline): MNHEY, SVGAGI. CDR3 length: 14 amino acids. Between the trimmed V and J ends, which lost 2 bases and 4 bases, there was a span of 11 bases. The CDR3 is CASSYGTGGYGYTF. The DNA for the CDR3 is TGTGCCAGCAGTTACGGTACGGGCGGCTATGGCTACACCTTC.

This clonotype showed up just once. CDR3: CASSHNDGERVYIQYF. DNA for the CDR3: TGTGCCAGCAGCCATAACGACGGCGAGAGGGTATACATTCAGTACTTC. The J gene is TRBJ2-4, the V gene TRBV3-1; tentatively, D is TRBD2 (5 bases). The CDR3 extends over 16 amino acids. V was shortened by 3 bases and J by 8 bases, with 20 bases between the two germline ends. Germline CDR1 is LGHDT and CDR2 is YNNKEL (reference sequence).

The chain joins TRBV6-1 to TRBJ2-3; the match to TRBD2 covers 8 bases. The V gene's germline CDR1 is MNHNS and CDR2 SASEGT. Trimming took 6 bases from V and 1 from J; bases not matched to a gene: 9. The CDR3 covers 16 residues. CDR3 amino acids: CASSQGDGGGTDTQYF. The CDR3 region has the DNA TGTGCCAGCAGCCAAGGGGACGGGGGGGGCACAGATACGCAGTATTTT.

The chain recombines TRBV7-3 with TRBJ2-7, with 15 bases identical to TRBD2. The J call is in doubt because the DNA end fits TRBJ2-5 better. The CDR3 runs 18 residues. Germline V gives CDR1 SGHTA, CDR2 FQGTGA. For the CDR3, the DNA is TGTGCCAGCAGCTTAACTGGGACTAGCGGGGGGTTGGGAGAGACCCAGTACTTC. As protein: CASSLTGTSGGLGETQYF.

The rearrangement links TRBV29-1 to TRBJ2-3, with 13 bases that match TRBD2. V lost 0 bases and J lost 6; bases outside the gene matches: 6. CDR3 length equals 16 residues. The germline V gene encodes CDR1 SQVTM and CDR2 ANQGSEA. CDR3 amino acids: CSVEDWTSGGQDTQYF. The CDR3, as DNA: TGCAGCGTTGAAGATTGGACTAGCGGGGGCCAGGATACGCAGTATTTT.

The chain carries TRBV2 and TRBJ2-7, with D possibly being TRBD1 (6 bases). The germline V and J ends were trimmed by 7 bases and 2 bases, with 15 bases remaining between them. Germline lookup yields CDR1 SNHLY and CDR2 FYNNEI. The CDR3 runs 14 residues. CDR3 DNA sequence: TGTGCCAGCATCCCGGTACAGGGTACCTACGAGCAGTACTTC. Its protein product is CASIPVQGTYEQYF.

The rearrangement links TRBV10-3 to TRBJ2-5, with a tentative D call TRBD2 (6 bases). From germline, CDR1 is ENHRY and CDR2 SYGVKD. The CDR3 covers 15 residues. V gave up 0 bases and J gave up 1 base, with 9 bases separating them. The CDR3, as DNA: TGTGCCATCAGTGAGTCAGGGGACTCCCAAGAGACCCAGTACTTC. This sequence encodes CAISESGDSQETQYF.

The chain joins TRBV2 to TRBJ2-7; D gene uncertain. CDR1 and CDR2 from the germline V gene are SNHLY and FYNNEI. Trimming took off 6 bases at V and 7 bases at J, with 7 bases between the two ends. The CDR3 consists of 10 residues. CDR3 sequence: CASSMYEQYF. The DNA for the CDR3 is TGTGCCAGCAGCATGTATGAGCAGTACTTC.

This chain uses TRBV7-2 with TRBJ1-1, with 8 nucleotides matching TRBD1. CDR3 length equals 16 residues. The germline V gene encodes CDR1 SGHTA and CDR2 FQGNSA. V lost 5 bases, J lost 1 base, and 9 bases stayed unmatched. CDR3 DNA: TGTGCCAGCAGCCGGACAGGGAATGGTTGGAACACTGAAGCTTTCTTT. Protein: CASSRTGNGWNTEAFF.

This rearrangement joins TRBV20-1 to TRBJ2-4; 7 bases are shared with TRBD2. The J call may be mistaken, given a closer DNA end match to TRBJ2-7. The CDR3 is made up of 14 amino acids. Germline values: CDR1 DFQATT, CDR2 SNEGSKA (reference sequence). The CDR3 reads CSAGGTTGSYEQYF. As DNA, the CDR3 is TGCAGTGCTGGGGGGACTACCGGCTCCTACGAGCAGTACTTC.

The chain joins TRBV20-1 to TRBJ2-7; 7 nucleotides line up with TRBD1. The V gene end was trimmed by 6 bases and the J gene end by 3 bases; junction bases not matched to a gene: 8. The V gene's germline CDR1 is DFQATT and CDR2 SNEGSKA (reference sequence). This CDR3 is built from 13 residues. CDR3 in DNA: TGCAGTGCCCCCGACCGGGACAGCTACGAGCAGTACTTC. As protein: CSAPDRDSYEQYF.

This clonotype has more than one count but fewer than ten. Sequence at one end of the junction differs from germline and may be a read error. This chain uses TRBV29-1 with TRBJ2-5; D might be TRBD1 (5 bases). The CDR3 runs to 12 residues. Germline V gives CDR1 SQVTM, CDR2 ANQGSEA. The CDR3 protein is CSVRQGQEAQYF. In DNA form, the CDR3 reads TGCAGCGTGCGCCAGGGCCAAGAGGCCCAGTACTTC.

J is TRBJ2-1 and V is TRBV20-1; D unclear. V was trimmed by 0 bases and J by 4 bases, leaving 16 bases between them. CDR3 length: 16 amino acids. CDR1 and CDR2 (germline): DFQATT, SNEGSKA (reference sequence). CDR3 sequence: CSARDSGKGRYNEQFF. Here the CDR3 DNA reads TGCAGTGCTAGAGATTCGGGTAAAGGACGATACAATGAGCAGTTCTTC.

This clonotype occurred a few times. This chain links TRBV2 with TRBJ2-1, with a weak D call TRBD1 (6 bases). The V end was cut by 4 bases, the J end by 7 bases, with 11 bases between. Germline lookup yields CDR1 SNHLY and CDR2 FYNNEI. CDR3 length: 13 amino acids. In DNA form, the CDR3 reads TGTGCCAGCAGTGTGTCCAGGGGTAATGAGCAGTTCTTC. It translates to CASSVSRGNEQFF.

This chain connects TRBV28 to TRBJ2-1; TRBD1 might be the D (6 bases). V was trimmed by 7 bases and J by 0 bases, leaving 10 bases between them. Germline lookup yields CDR1 MDHEN and CDR2 SYDVKM. This CDR3 spans 14 amino acids. CDR3 protein: CASTGASSYNEQFF. CDR3 nucleotides: TGTGCCAGCACAGGGGCCAGCTCCTACAATGAGCAGTTCTTC.

CDR3 sequence: CASSVDSGANVLTF. The CDR3 nucleotides read TGTGCCAGCAGCGTTGATTCTGGGGCCAACGTCCTGACTTTC. J is TRBJ2-6 and V is TRBV9; the D is unclear. This CDR3 has 14 residues. Trimming took off 2 bases at V and 1 base at J, with 4 bases between the two ends. Germline V gives CDR1 SGDLS, CDR2 YYNGEE.

The chain joins TRBV13 to TRBJ2-1; TRBD2 agrees at 9 bases. The germline gives CDR1 PRHDT, CDR2 FYEKMQ (reference sequence). This CDR3 region has 17 residues. V shed 7 bases and J 0 bases; nucleotides not matched to a gene: 10. In nucleotides, the CDR3 is TGTGCCAGCAACTCTATCGGGCGGGGGGGCTCCTACAATGAGCAGTTCTTC. Encoded protein: CASNSIGRGGSYNEQFF.

This sequence joins TRBV20-1 and TRBJ1-4, with D possibly matching TRBD1 (6 bases). Trimming shortened V by 0 bases and J by 4 bases, and 9 bases separated the two germline ends. Germline V gene data show CDR1 as DFQATT and CDR2 as SNEGSKA (reference sequence). The CDR3 is 14 amino acids. CDR3: CSARDPGDNEKLFF. In nucleotides, the CDR3 is TGCAGTGCTAGAGATCCAGGGGATAATGAAAAACTGTTTTTT.

This clonotype occurred many times. The genes are TRBV27 and TRBJ2-5; D uncertain. The CDR3 extends over 14 amino acids. The germline V gene encodes CDR1 MNHEY and CDR2 SMNVEV (reference sequence). The V and J ends lost 5 bases and 5 bases respectively, with 15 bases between them. CDR3 in DNA: TGTGCCAGCAGTATGAATCGAGACTCGGAGACCCAGTACTTC. The encoded protein is CASSMNRDSETQYF.

The chain joins TRBV20-1 to TRBJ2-7; D gene uncertain. CDR1 and CDR2 from the germline V gene are DFQATT and SNEGSKA (reference sequence). There are 12 residues in the CDR3. Trimming left V 3 bases short and J 3 bases short, with 9 bases between. DNA for the CDR3: TGCAGTGCTAGGTGGGGTCTCTACGAGCAGTACTTC. Its protein is CSARWGLYEQYF.

The V and J genes are TRBV27 and TRBJ2-1, with no clear D. Germline V CDR1 and CDR2: MNHEY, SMNVEV (reference sequence). Deletions cut 5 bases from V and 1 base from J, with 6 bases between. CDR3 size: 13 residues. The CDR3 loop is CASSAVSYNEQFF. Written as DNA, the CDR3 is TGTGCCAGCAGTGCGGTATCCTACAATGAGCAGTTCTTC.

This clonotype was seen a single time. The V call is TRBV7-2, the J call TRBJ2-3; the D is unclear. The CDR3 length is 14 residues. V lost 1 base to trimming and J lost 2 bases, with 7 bases between them. Germline values: CDR1 SGHTA, CDR2 FQGNSA. The CDR3 nucleotides are TGTGCCAGCAGCTTAGAGTCGTTCACAGATACGCAGTATTTT. It encodes CASSLESFTDTQYF.

The chain combines TRBV9 with TRBJ2-1; 12 bases agree with TRBD2. This CDR3 contains 16 residues. The ends lost 4 bases at V and 6 bases at J; junction bases unmatched: 8. Per the germline V gene, CDR1 is SGDLS and CDR2 is YYNGEE. The CDR3 is CASSPTSGGTPNEQFF. The CDR3 DNA is TGTGCCAGCAGCCCTACTAGCGGGGGGACGCCCAATGAGCAGTTCTTC.

The rearrangement uses TRBV7-2 and TRBJ2-5; 7 bases are shared with TRBD2. The CDR3 extends over 14 amino acids. Losses at the gene ends were 5 bases for V and 5 bases for J; bases not matched to a gene: 8. Per the germline V gene, CDR1 is SGHTA and CDR2 is FQGNSA. The CDR3 loop reads CASSPETSRETQYF. The CDR3 DNA reads TGTGCCAGCAGCCCTGAGACTAGCCGGGAGACCCAGTACTTC.

The chain has TRBV7-2 and TRBJ2-1; 7 nucleotides match TRBD1. J was trimmed by 9 bases and V by 5 bases; bases with no gene match: 13. The CDR3 is 15 amino acids. Per germline, CDR1 SGHTA and CDR2 FQGNSA. The CDR3 spells CASSPRVPPGGEQFF. CDR3 bases: TGTGCCAGCAGCCCACGGGTCCCACCAGGGGGTGAGCAGTTCTTC.